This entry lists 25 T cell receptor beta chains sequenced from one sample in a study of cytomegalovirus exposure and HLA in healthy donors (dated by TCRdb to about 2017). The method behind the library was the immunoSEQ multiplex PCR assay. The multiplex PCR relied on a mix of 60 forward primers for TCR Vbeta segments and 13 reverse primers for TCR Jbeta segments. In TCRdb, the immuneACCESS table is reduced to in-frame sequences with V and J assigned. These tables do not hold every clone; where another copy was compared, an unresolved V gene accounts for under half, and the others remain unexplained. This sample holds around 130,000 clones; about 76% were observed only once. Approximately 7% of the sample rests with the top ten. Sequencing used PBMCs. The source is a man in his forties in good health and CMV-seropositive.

The CDR3 region has the DNA TGTGCCAGCAGTGTACCACCGACAGGGAATGGCTACACCTTC. This encodes CASSVPPTGNGYTF. The gene calls are TRBV28 and TRBJ1-2; 7 nucleotides line up with TRBD1. The CDR3 loop spans 14 amino acids. CDR1 MDHEN and CDR2 SYDVKM come from the germline V gene. J gave up 6 bases and V 5 bases, and 9 bases lay outside the gene matches.

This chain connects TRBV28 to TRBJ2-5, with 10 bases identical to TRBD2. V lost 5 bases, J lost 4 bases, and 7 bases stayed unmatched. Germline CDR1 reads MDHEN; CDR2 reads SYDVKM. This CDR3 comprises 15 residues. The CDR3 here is CASSSGGAGRETQYF. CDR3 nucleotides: TGTGCCAGCAGTAGCGGGGGGGCCGGGCGAGAGACCCAGTACTTC.

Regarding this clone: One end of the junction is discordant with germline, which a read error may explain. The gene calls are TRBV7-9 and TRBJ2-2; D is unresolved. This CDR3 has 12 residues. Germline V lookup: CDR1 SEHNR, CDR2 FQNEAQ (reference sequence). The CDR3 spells CSSSFRLGELFF. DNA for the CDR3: TGTTCCAGCAGCTTTCGTCTCGGGGAGCTGTTTTTT.

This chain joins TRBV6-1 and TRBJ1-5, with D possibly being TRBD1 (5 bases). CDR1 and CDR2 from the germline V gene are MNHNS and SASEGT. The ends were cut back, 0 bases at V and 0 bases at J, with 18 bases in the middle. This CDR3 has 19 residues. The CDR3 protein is CASSEAPGVRTYSNQPQHF. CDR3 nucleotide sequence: TGTGCCAGCAGTGAAGCGCCGGGGGTCCGGACTTATAGCAATCAGCCCCAGCATTTT.

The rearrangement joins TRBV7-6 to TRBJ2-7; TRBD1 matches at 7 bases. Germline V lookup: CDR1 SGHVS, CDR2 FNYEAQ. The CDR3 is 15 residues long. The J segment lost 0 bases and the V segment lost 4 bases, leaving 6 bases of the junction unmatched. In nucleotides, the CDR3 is TGTGCCAGCAGCTACGGACAGGAGATCTCCTACGAGCAGTACTTC. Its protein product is CASSYGQEISYEQYF. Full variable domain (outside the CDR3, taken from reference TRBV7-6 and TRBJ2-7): GAGVSQSPRYKVTKRGQDVALRCDPISGHVSLYWYRQALGQGPEFLTYFNYEAQQDKSGLPNDRFSAERPEGSISTLTIQRTEQRDSAMYRCASSYGQEISYEQYFGPGTRLTVT.

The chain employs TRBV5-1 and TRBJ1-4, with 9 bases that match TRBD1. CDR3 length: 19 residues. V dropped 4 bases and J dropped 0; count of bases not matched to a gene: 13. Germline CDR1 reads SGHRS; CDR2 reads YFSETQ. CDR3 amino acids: CASSTTPGQGLSTNEKLFF. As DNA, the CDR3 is TGCGCCAGCAGCACAACACCGGGACAGGGTCTTTCAACTAATGAAAAACTGTTTTTT.

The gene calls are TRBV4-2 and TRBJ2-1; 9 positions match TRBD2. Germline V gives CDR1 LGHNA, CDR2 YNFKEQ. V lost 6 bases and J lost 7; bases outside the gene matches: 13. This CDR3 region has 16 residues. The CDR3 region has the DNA TGTGCCAGCAGTCTTCCTGCGGGAGGGGCGGGTAATGAGCAGTTCTTC. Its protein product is CASSLPAGGAGNEQFF.

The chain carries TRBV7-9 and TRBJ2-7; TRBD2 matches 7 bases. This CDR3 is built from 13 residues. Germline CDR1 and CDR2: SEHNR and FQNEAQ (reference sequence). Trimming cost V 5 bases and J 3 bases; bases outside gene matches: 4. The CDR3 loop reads CASSPRDYYEQYF. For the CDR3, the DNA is TGTGCCAGCAGCCCTAGGGACTACTACGAGCAGTACTTC.

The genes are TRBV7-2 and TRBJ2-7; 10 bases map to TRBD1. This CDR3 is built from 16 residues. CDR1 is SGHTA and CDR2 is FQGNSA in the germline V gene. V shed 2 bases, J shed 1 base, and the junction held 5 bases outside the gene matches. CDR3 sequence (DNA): TGTGCCAGCAGCTTACTATGGGACAGGGGTTCCTACGAGCAGTACTTC. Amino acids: CASSLLWDRGSYEQYF.

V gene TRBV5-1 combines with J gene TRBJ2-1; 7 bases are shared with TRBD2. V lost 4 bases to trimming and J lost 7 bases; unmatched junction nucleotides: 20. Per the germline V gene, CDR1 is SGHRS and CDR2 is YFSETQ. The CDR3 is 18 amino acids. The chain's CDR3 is CASSPTPRGLTYPNEQFF. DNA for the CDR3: TGCGCCAGCAGCCCCACCCCCCGGGGACTAACCTACCCAAATGAGCAGTTCTTC.

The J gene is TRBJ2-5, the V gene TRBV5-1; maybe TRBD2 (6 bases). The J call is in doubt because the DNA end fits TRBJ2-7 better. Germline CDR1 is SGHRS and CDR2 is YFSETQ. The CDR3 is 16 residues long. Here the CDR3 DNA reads TGCGCCAGCAGCTTGGGCCCCACGGCTAGCGTCTACGAGCAGTACTTC. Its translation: CASSLGPTASVYEQYF.

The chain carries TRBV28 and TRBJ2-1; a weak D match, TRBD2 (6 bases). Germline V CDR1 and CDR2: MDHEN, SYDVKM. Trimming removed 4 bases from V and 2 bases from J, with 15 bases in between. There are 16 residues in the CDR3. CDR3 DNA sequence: TGTGCCAGCAGTTCCCTCTCGGGGAGGCCCTACAATGAGCAGTTCTTC. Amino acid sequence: CASSSLSGRPYNEQFF. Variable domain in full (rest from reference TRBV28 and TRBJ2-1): DVKVTQSSRYLVKRTGEKVFLECVQDMDHENMFWYRQDPGLGLRLIYFSYDVKMKEKGDIPEGYSVSREKKERFSLILESASTNQTSMYLCASSSLSGRPYNEQFFGPGTRLTVL.

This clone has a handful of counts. CDR3 region: CASSLAPGFSGNTIYF. CDR3 bases: TGTGCCAGCAGCTTGGCCCCAGGGTTCTCTGGAAACACCATATATTTT. This chain links TRBV7-6 with TRBJ1-3, with TRBD1 as a possible D gene (5 bases). Germline lookup yields CDR1 SGHVS and CDR2 FNYEAQ. Trimming stripped 3 bases from V and 0 bases from J, with 12 bases between. The CDR3 has 16 amino acids.

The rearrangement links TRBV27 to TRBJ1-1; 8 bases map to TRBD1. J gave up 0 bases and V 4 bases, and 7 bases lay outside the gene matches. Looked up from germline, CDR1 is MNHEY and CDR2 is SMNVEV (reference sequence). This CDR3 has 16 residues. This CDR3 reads CASSSSGGPLNTEAFF. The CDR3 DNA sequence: TGTGCCAGCAGTTCATCAGGGGGCCCATTGAACACTGAAGCTTTCTTT.

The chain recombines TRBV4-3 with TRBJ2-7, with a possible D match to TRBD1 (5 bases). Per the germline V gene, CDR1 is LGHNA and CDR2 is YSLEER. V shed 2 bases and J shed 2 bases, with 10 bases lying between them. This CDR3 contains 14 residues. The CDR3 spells CASSQYPGPYEQYF. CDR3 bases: TGCGCCAGCAGCCAATACCCAGGGCCCTACGAGCAGTACTTC.

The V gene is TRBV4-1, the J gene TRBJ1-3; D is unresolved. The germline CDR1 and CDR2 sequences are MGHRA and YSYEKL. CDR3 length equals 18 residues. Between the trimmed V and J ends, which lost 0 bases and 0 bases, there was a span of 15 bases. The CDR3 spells CASSQDGGGFVSGNTIYF. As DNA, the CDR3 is TGCGCCAGCAGCCAAGATGGAGGAGGGTTCGTCTCTGGAAACACCATATATTTT.

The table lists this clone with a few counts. DNA of the CDR3: TGTGCCAGCAGTTTATGGGACAGGGGCTATGGCTACACCTTC. This codes for CASSLWDRGYGYTF. The chain has TRBV27 and TRBJ1-2; TRBD1 matches 10 bases. V lost 1 base and J lost 4; bases outside the gene matches: 0. Per the germline V gene, CDR1 is MNHEY and CDR2 is SMNVEV (reference sequence). CDR3 size: 14 residues.

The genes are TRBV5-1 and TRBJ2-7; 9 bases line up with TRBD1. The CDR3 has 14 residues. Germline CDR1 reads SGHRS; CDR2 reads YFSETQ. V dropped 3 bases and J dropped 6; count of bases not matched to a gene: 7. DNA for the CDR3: TGCGCCAGCAGCTCGGCCGGGACAGGGACCGAGCAGTACTTC. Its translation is CASSSAGTGTEQYF.

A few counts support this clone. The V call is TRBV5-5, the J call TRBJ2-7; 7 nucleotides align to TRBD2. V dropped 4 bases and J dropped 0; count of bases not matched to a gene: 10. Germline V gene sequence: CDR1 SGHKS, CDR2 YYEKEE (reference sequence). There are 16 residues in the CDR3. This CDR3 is CASSPTYGRSSYEQYF. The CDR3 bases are TGTGCCAGCAGCCCCACCTACGGGAGGAGCTCCTACGAGCAGTACTTC.

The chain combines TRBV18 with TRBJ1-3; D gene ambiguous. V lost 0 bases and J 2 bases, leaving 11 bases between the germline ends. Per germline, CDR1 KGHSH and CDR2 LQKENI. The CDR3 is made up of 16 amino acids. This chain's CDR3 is CASSPPGLETGNTIYF. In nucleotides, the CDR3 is TGTGCCAGCTCACCACCGGGTCTAGAGACTGGAAACACCATATATTTT.

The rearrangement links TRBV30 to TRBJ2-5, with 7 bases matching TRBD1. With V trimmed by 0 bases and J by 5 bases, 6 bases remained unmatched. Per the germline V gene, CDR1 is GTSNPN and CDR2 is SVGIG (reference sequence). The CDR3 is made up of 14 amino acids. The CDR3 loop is CAWSVKGAGETQYF. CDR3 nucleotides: TGTGCCTGGAGTGTAAAGGGGGCTGGGGAGACCCAGTACTTC.

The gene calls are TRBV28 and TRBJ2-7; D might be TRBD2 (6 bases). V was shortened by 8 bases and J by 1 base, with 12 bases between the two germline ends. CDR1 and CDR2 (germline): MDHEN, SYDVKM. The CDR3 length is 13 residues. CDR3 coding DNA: TGTGCCAGCGTTTTAGCGGAGTCCTACGAGCAGTACTTC. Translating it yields CASVLAESYEQYF.

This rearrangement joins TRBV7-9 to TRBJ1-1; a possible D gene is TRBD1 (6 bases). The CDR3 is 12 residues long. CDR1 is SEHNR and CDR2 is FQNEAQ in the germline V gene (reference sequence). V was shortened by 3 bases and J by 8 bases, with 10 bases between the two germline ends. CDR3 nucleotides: TGTGCCAGCAGCTTGATAGACAGGGAAGCTTTCTTT. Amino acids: CASSLIDREAFF. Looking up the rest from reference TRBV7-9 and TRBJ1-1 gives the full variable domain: DTGVSQNPRHKITKRGQNVTFRCDPISEHNRLYWYRQTLGQGPEFLTYFQNEAQLEKSRLLSDRFSAERPKGSFSTLEIQRTEQGDSAMYLCASSLIDREAFFGQGTRLTVV.

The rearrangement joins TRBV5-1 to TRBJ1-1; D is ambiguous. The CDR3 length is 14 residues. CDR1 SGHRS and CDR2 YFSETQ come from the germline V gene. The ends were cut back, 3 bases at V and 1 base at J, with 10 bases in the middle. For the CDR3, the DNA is TGCGCCAGCAGCTCGGAGAGGAGGAACACTGAAGCTTTCTTT. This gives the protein CASSSERRNTEAFF.

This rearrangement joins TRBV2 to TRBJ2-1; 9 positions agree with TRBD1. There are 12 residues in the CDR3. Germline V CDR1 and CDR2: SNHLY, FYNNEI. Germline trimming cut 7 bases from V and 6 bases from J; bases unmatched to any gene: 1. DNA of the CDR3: TGTGCCAGCAAACAGGGGGCCAATGAGCAGTTCTTC. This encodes CASKQGANEQFF.